A single sample is the source of the 5 T cell receptor beta chains below, sequenced in a study of molecular identifiers for immune sequencing clone quantification. TCRdb recomputed calls from the PCR reads with MiXCR, one row per CDR3 protein. The sample holds around 460,000 distinct CDR3 sequences, about 22% seen once. Material: naive CD8+ T cells from blood, with Jurkat cell RNA spiked in. Documented subset: FACS-sorted CD8+CD4-CCR7+CD45RA+ naive T cells. The source of these receptors is a human donor in good health. Some libraries in this study had Jurkat cell RNA spiked in.

With regard to this clonotype: A read error may be the cause here, since a much bigger clone is one base away. The J gene is TRBJ1-1, the V gene TRBV7-9, with 8 bases lining up with TRBD1. The V gene's germline CDR1 is SEHNR and CDR2 FQNEAQ (reference sequence). This CDR3 has 16 residues. Here the CDR3 reads CASSLIAGGIGTEASF. The CDR3 DNA reads TGTGCCAGCAGCTTAATTGCAGGGGGCATCGGCACTGAAGCTTCCTTT.

The chain is built from TRBV4-1 and TRBJ2-7; 7 nucleotides align to TRBD2. The CDR3 extends over 14 amino acids. The junction had 8 bases not matched to a gene; V was cut back by 0 bases and J by 9 bases. Germline V gene data show CDR1 as MGHRA and CDR2 as YSYEKL. CDR3 sequence reads: CASSQDWGGDGQYF. Written as DNA, the CDR3 is TGCGCCAGCAGCCAAGATTGGGGGGGTGACGGGCAGTACTTC.

With regard to this clonotype: An end of the junction differs from the germline gene, which may be a read error. This sequence joins TRBV20-1 and TRBJ1-4; 7 nucleotides agree with TRBD1. Looked up from germline, CDR1 is DFQATT and CDR2 is SNEGSKA (reference sequence). This CDR3 is 14 amino acids long. The CDR3 DNA sequence: TGCAGTGCTAGAGATGGGACAGCGTATGAAAAACTGCTTTTT. This gives the protein CSARDGTAYEKLLF.

This chain connects TRBV7-9 to TRBJ2-1; TRBD2 agrees at 8 bases. This CDR3 has 15 residues. V lost 4 bases and J lost 6; bases outside the gene matches: 8. CDR1 is SEHNR and CDR2 is FQNEAQ in the germline V gene (reference sequence). CDR3 sequence (DNA): TGTGCCAGCAGCTCACTAGCGGACATAGTCAATGAGCAGTTCTTC. Protein product: CASSSLADIVNEQFF.

In its sample, this clonotype was seen a few times. The chain is built from TRBV6-2 or TRBV6-3 and TRBJ2-5; 7 bases align to TRBD1. The germline CDR1 and CDR2 sequences are MNHEY and SVGEGT. J lost 9 bases, V lost 0 bases, and 10 bases had no gene match. CDR3 length: 15 amino acids. This CDR3 reads CASSYSGTDMGAQYF. The CDR3 nucleotides read TGTGCCAGCAGTTACTCCGGGACAGACATGGGGGCCCAGTACTTC.